This paragraph covers one T cell receptor beta chain sequence. This sample was taken from a study of beta chain features in type 1 diabetes. CDR3 length: 11 amino acids. With V trimmed by 5 bases and J by 10 bases, 1 base remained unmatched. Germline V gene sequence: CDR1 SGHTA, CDR2 FQGNSA. All of the isolated RNA was reverse transcribed, so expressed TCRB transcripts were sequenced. The protocol was immunoSEQ multiplex PCR, while the TCRdb copy is restricted to in-frame clones and leaves out a portion. The sample records over 700,000 clones, roughly 17% being singletons. The chain joins TRBV7-2 to TRBJ2-1, with 8 bases identical to TRBD2. This clonotype was obtained from a woman aged 18-29 years in good health. Sequencing was performed on naive CD4+ T cells from blood. CDR3 coding DNA: TGTGCCAGCAGCCGACTAGCGGAGCAGTTCTTC. Amino acid sequence: CASSRLAEQFF.